The rows below give T cell receptor beta chains drawn from one sample of a study of response to subunit inactivated influenza vaccine. TCRdb passed the RT-PCR reads through MiXCR, listing each CDR3 protein once. Among 200,000 to 250,000 distinct CDR3 sequences listed, 10% to 15% were seen once. The sample was non-naive T cells sorted from PBMCs, taken around 15 days before vaccination. These receptors came from a man aged 50-59 years who received an inactivated influenza vaccine. CDR3s include the opening cysteine and the closing phenylalanine or tryptophan. The D gene is left open where the match is weak. Rows give clone size only sometimes, using once, few, many, or a class for an expanded clone.

TRBV20-1,NA,NA,TRBJ1-6,CSAREWGGRGSYNSPLHF,TGCAGTGCTAGAGAGTGGGGGGGGAGGGGATCGTATAATTCACCCCTCCACTTT
TRBV7-2,NA,NA,TRBJ1-4,CASSFSAGYEKLFF,TGTGCCAGCAGCTTTAGTGCCGGGTATGAAAAACTGTTTTTT
TRBV6-2/TRBV6-3,NA,many,TRBJ1-5,CASSRAQGDLYSNQPQHF,TGTGCCAGCAGTAGGGCGCAGGGCGACCTTTATAGCAATCAGCCCCAGCATTTT
TRBV6-5,NA,NA,TRBJ2-5,CASSSPLTGEGETQYF,TGTGCCAGCAGTTCCCCCTTGACAGGGGAGGGGGAGACCCAGTACTTC
TRBV6-2/TRBV6-3,TRBD2,few,TRBJ2-1,CASSDPGRGGFRNEQFF,TGTGCCAGCAGTGACCCTGGGCGGGGGGGGTTCAGAAATGAGCAGTTCTTC
TRBV6-5,TRBD1,few,TRBJ2-5,CASHGQGRLTQYF,TGTGCCAGCCATGGACAGGGACGGTTGACCCAGTACTTC
TRBV5-6,NA,few,TRBJ2-3,CASSFEGYSTDTQYF,TGTGCCAGCAGCTTTGAGGGGTACAGCACAGATACGCAGTATTTT
TRBV7-2,NA,few,TRBJ2-7,CASSSELGEQYF,TGTGCCAGCAGCTCCGAACTCGGCGAGCAGTACTTC
TRBV20-1,TRBD2,few,TRBJ2-1,CSARLGGVKNEQFF,TGCAGTGCTAGACTCGGGGGGGTTAAGAATGAGCAGTTCTTC
TRBV3-1,TRBD2,many,TRBJ2-7,CASSQAGLAGQQYF,TGTGCCAGCAGCCAAGCCGGACTAGCGGGACAGCAGTACTTC
TRBV20-1,NA,many,TRBJ1-1,CSARPKGVDTEAFF,TGCAGTGCTAGGCCCAAGGGGGTAGACACTGAAGCTTTCTTT
TRBV10-3,NA,NA,TRBJ2-3,CAISASDTQYF,TGTGCCATCAGTGCGTCAGATACGCAGTATTTT
TRBV29-1,NA,NA,TRBJ1-1,CSVLNTEAFF,TGCAGCGTGCTGAACACTGAAGCTTTCTTT
TRBV19,TRBD2,NA,TRBJ2-3,CASSPGLAGDLSTDTQYF,TGTGCCAGTAGTCCGGGACTAGCGGGAGACCTCAGCACAGATACGCAGTATTTT
TRBV5-4,NA,few,TRBJ1-2,CASSLDRSNYGYTF,TGTGCCAGCAGCTTGGACAGATCTAACTATGGCTACACCTTC
TRBV28,TRBD2,NA,TRBJ2-7,CASSSGTSGLSSYEQYF,TGTGCCAGCAGTTCCGGGACTAGCGGACTGAGCTCCTACGAGCAGTACTTC
TRBV4-2,TRBD1,NA,TRBJ2-3,CASSQEGQRGTDTQYF,TGTGCCAGCAGCCAAGAGGGACAGAGGGGCACAGATACGCAGTATTTT
TRBV2,NA,few,TRBJ2-1,CASGSGNNYNEQFF,TGTGCCAGCGGTAGCGGCAATAACTACAATGAGCAGTTCTTC
TRBV4-2,NA,many,TRBJ2-1,CASSQDRNEQFF,TGTGCCAGCAGCCAAGATCGCAATGAGCAGTTCTTC
TRBV20-1,NA,many,TRBJ1-1,CSAKGGWLTEAFF,TGCAGTGCTAAGGGGGGCTGGTTAACTGAAGCTTTCTTT
TRBV29-1,NA,many,TRBJ2-1,CSVELDSVRQFF,TGCAGCGTCGAACTCGACAGTGTGAGGCAGTTCTTC
TRBV5-1,TRBD1,few,TRBJ1-4,CASSPGQGASEKLFF,TGCGCCAGCAGCCCGGGACAGGGGGCTAGTGAAAAACTGTTTTTT
TRBV5-1,TRBD1,NA,TRBJ2-2,CASSSGQGGLTGELFF,TGCGCCAGCAGCTCCGGACAGGGAGGACTAACCGGGGAGCTGTTTTTT
TRBV9,NA,NA,TRBJ2-7,CASSRGGEQYF,TGTGCCAGCAGTAGAGGCGGCGAGCAGTACTTC
TRBV5-6,TRBD2,NA,TRBJ2-3,CASSQTSGGARGADTQYF,TGTGCCAGCAGCCAAACTAGCGGGGGGGCCCGGGGCGCAGATACGCAGTATTTT
TRBV5-1,TRBD2,NA,TRBJ2-1,CASSHQASGRAHEQFF,TGCGCCAGCAGCCACCAAGCTAGCGGGAGGGCCCATGAGCAGTTCTTC
TRBV2,TRBD2,few,TRBJ2-3,CASSDRFRGTSATLSTDTQYF,TGTGCCAGCAGTGACCGGTTTAGGGGGACTAGCGCTACCCTCTCTACAGATACGCAGTATTTT
TRBV12-3/TRBV12-4,NA,NA,TRBJ2-7,CASSGGTLAYEQYF,TGTGCCAGCAGTGGGGGGACATTGGCCTACGAGCAGTACTTC
TRBV7-9,TRBD2,few,TRBJ2-1,CASGDGRAPSYNEQFF,TGTGCCAGCGGCGACGGGAGGGCCCCATCCTACAATGAGCAGTTCTTC
TRBV20-1,TRBD2,NA,TRBJ2-5,CSVRPSGRPGETQYF,TGCAGTGTTAGACCTAGCGGGAGGCCCGGAGAGACCCAGTACTTC
TRBV20-1,NA,NA,TRBJ2-7,CSAIKTVTSYEQYF,TGCAGTGCTATAAAGACAGTCACCTCCTACGAGCAGTACTTC
TRBV7-2,TRBD1,NA,TRBJ1-6,CASSLAGGDSLHF,TGTGCCAGCAGCTTAGCGGGCGGGGACAGCTTACACTTT
TRBV4-3,NA,few,TRBJ2-1,CASSQLTGQQFF,TGCGCCAGCAGCCAACTGACAGGCCAGCAGTTCTTC
TRBV7-2,NA,NA,TRBJ1-2,CASSLVVQDYGYTF,TGTGCCAGCAGCTTAGTAGTTCAGGACTATGGCTACACCTTC
TRBV7-2,NA,NA,TRBJ2-7,CASSGGGGNEQYF,TGTGCCAGCAGCGGGGGAGGAGGGAACGAGCAGTACTTC
TRBV10-3,TRBD1,NA,TRBJ1-5,CAISEGDRGSQPQHF,TGTGCCATCAGTGAGGGTGACAGGGGGAGTCAGCCCCAGCATTTT
TRBV2,TRBD2,few,TRBJ2-6,CASSVLSGLAGSGANVLTF,TGTGCCAGCAGTGTCTTGTCGGGACTAGCGGGCTCTGGGGCCAACGTCCTGACTTTC
TRBV20-1,TRBD2,NA,TRBJ2-4,CSARNGTSGRDIQYF,TGCAGTGCTAGGAACGGGACTAGCGGGCGTGACATTCAGTACTTC
TRBV5-1,NA,few,TRBJ1-6,CASSPTTGTYSPLHF,TGCGCCAGCAGCCCCACCACAGGAACCTATTCACCCCTCCACTTT
TRBV30,TRBD1,NA,TRBJ2-7,CALEQGGSYEQYF,TGTGCCTTGGAACAGGGGGGTAGCTACGAGCAGTACTTC
TRBV6-2/TRBV6-3,NA,NA,TRBJ2-2,CASSYPGTDTGELFF,TGTGCCAGCAGTTATCCCGGGACGGACACCGGGGAGCTGTTTTTT
TRBV11-2,NA,NA,TRBJ2-7,CASSSIRTYEQYF,TGTGCCAGCAGCTCAATCAGAACCTACGAGCAGTACTTC
TRBV4-1,NA,NA,TRBJ2-1,CASSQDLTQFF,TGCGCCAGCAGCCAAGATCTGACGCAGTTCTTC
TRBV28,NA,few,TRBJ1-3,CASSVSGLATGNTIYF,TGTGCCAGCAGTGTCTCGGGTCTCGCGACTGGAAACACCATATATTTT
TRBV4-3,NA,few,TRBJ2-7,CASSQDLWKGVYEQYF,TGCGCCAGCAGCCAAGATCTATGGAAGGGGGTCTACGAGCAGTACTTC
TRBV3-1,NA,many,TRBJ1-1,CASSRLMNTEAFF,TGTGCCAGCAGCCGCCTCATGAACACTGAAGCTTTCTTT
TRBV7-8,NA,NA,TRBJ2-7,CASSLNRDDEQYF,TGTGCCAGCAGCCTTAACAGGGATGACGAGCAGTACTTC
TRBV7-3,NA,NA,TRBJ1-1,CASSRGWGVAFF,TGTGCCAGCAGTCGGGGCTGGGGGGTAGCTTTCTTT
TRBV6-1,TRBD2,NA,TRBJ2-1,CASSGGIAGGVEQFF,TGTGCCAGCAGTGGCGGGATAGCGGGAGGCGTTGAGCAGTTCTTC
TRBV5-1,TRBD1,NA,TRBJ2-5,CASSSGQGAVETQYF,TGCGCCAGCAGTTCCGGACAGGGGGCTGTGGAGACCCAGTACTTC
TRBV20-1,NA,NA,TRBJ2-7,CSARGISWEQYF,TGCAGTGCTAGAGGGATCTCTTGGGAGCAGTACTTC
TRBV9,NA,few,TRBJ1-1,CASSVVRETEAFF,TGTGCCAGCAGCGTAGTGAGGGAAACTGAAGCTTTCTTT
TRBV7-8,NA,few,TRBJ2-7,CASSLALTAYEQYF,TGTGCCAGCAGCTTAGCGCTTACAGCCTACGAGCAGTACTTC
TRBV24-1,NA,many,TRBJ2-7,CATSDLLNGEQYF,TGTGCCACCAGTGATTTGTTGAACGGTGAGCAGTACTTC
TRBV20-1,NA,NA,TRBJ2-3,CSATRGGITDTQYF,TGCAGTGCTACAAGAGGGGGGATCACAGATACGCAGTATTTT
TRBV12-3/TRBV12-4,TRBD2,few,TRBJ2-2,CASRRTSGNTGELFF,TGTGCCAGCAGGAGGACTAGCGGGAACACCGGGGAGCTGTTTTTT
TRBV4-2,NA,few,TRBJ2-5,CASSQGVGDQETQYF,TGTGCCAGCAGCCAAGGAGTAGGGGACCAAGAGACCCAGTACTTC
TRBV15,NA,NA,TRBJ2-1,CATSRGGAEGRWYEQFF,TGTGCCACCAGCAGAGGAGGGGCAGAGGGGCGTTGGTATGAGCAGTTCTTC
TRBV28,NA,NA,TRBJ1-5,CASISGPTLPQHF,TGTGCCAGCATTTCAGGGCCCACTCTCCCCCAGCATTTT